This T cell receptor beta chain was identified in a study of HIV-infected patients and healthy controls. Study observations and caveats: Compared with untreated HIV+ repertoires, healthy controls showed roughly threefold more distinct CDR3s and higher Shannon diversity. In healthy controls, MAIT alpha CDR3s were common; in HIV+ repertoires, severely depleted. Significantly higher mean Gini indices appeared in HIV-infected repertoires, possibly reflecting oligoclonality.

Per germline, CDR1 DFQATT and CDR2 SNEGSKA (reference sequence). The V gene end was trimmed by 3 bases and the J gene end by 1 base; junction bases not matched to a gene: 0. The CDR3 spans 13 residues. All unsorted peripheral T cells were captured because whole blood was used without fractionation. Four of the ten uninfected healthy control donors were sampled twice, approximately 13 weeks apart. Alpha and beta constant-region primers primed reverse transcription of approximately 500 ng RNA. Each of the alpha and beta chains got its own library through chain-specific third strand synthesis with indices. TCRdb itself ran the 5' RACE reads through MiXCR, one entry per CDR3 protein. The table lists fewer than 20,000 distinct CDR3 sequences, approximately 7% of them singletons. In its sample, this clonotype was seen many times. The target antigen is unknown.

Sample: blood. The genes are TRBV20-1 and TRBJ2-7; 10 nucleotides align to TRBD2. The origin of this receptor is an adult in good health. The CDR3 region has the DNA TGCAGTGCTAGGACTAGCGGGTCCTACGAGCAGTACTTC. It codes for CSARTSGSYEQYF.